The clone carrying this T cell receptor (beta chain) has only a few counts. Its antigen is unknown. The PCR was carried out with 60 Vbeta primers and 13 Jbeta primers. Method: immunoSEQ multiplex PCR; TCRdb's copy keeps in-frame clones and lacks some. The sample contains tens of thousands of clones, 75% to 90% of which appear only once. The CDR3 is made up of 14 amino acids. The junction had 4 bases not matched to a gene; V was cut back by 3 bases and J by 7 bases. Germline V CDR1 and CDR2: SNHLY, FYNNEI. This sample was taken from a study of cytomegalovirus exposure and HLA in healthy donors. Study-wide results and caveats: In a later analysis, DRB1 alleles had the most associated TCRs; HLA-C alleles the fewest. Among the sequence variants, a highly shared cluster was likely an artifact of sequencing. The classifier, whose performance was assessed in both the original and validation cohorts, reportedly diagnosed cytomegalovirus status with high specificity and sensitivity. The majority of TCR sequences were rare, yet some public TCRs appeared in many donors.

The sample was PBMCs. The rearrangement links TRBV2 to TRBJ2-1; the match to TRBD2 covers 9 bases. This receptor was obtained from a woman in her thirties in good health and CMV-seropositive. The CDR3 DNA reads TGTGCCAGCAGTGAGACTAGCGGATTAAATGAGCAGTTCTTC. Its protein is CASSETSGLNEQFF.